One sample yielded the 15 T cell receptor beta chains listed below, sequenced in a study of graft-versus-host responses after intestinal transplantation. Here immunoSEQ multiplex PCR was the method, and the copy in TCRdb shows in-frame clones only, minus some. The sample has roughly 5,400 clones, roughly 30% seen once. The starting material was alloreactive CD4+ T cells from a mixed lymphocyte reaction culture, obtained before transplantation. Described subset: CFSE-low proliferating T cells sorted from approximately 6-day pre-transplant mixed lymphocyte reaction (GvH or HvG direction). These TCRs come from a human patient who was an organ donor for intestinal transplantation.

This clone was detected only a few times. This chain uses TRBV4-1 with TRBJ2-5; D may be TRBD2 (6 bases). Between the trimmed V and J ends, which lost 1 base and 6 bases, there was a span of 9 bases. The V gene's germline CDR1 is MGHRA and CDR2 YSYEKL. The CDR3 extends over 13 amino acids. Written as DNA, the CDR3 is TGCGCCAGCAGCCAAGCCGGGAGCCAGACCCAGTACTTC. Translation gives CASSQAGSQTQYF.

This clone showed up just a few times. CDR3 nucleotides: TGTGCCAGCAAAGAGTGGCTACAGGGGGACTATGGCTACACCTTC. Translated, it gives CASKEWLQGDYGYTF. This rearrangement joins TRBV6-1 to TRBJ1-2, with 8 nucleotides matching TRBD1. The CDR3 loop spans 15 amino acids. From germline, CDR1 is MNHNS and CDR2 SASEGT. The trim removed 7 bases at V and 3 bases at J, leaving 10 bases unmatched.

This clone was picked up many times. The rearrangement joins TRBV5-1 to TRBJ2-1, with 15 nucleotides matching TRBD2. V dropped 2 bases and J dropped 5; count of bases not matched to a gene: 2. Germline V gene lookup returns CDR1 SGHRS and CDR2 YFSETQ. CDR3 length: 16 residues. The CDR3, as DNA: TGCGCCAGCAGCTTCCGGACTAGCGGGGGGGACAATGAGCAGTTCTTC. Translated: CASSFRTSGGDNEQFF.

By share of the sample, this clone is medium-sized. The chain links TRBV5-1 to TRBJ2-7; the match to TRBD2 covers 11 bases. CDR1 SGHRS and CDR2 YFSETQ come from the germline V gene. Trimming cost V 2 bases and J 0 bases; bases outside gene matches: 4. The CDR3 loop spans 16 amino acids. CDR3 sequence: CASSFRTSGLSYEQYF. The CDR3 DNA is TGCGCCAGCAGCTTCAGGACTAGCGGGCTCTCCTACGAGCAGTACTTC.

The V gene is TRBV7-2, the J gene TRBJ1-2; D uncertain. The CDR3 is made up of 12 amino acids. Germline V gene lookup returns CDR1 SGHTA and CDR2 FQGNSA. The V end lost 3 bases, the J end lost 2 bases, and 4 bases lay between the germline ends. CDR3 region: CASSLDNYGYTF. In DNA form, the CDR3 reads TGTGCCAGCAGCTTGGACAACTATGGCTACACCTTC.

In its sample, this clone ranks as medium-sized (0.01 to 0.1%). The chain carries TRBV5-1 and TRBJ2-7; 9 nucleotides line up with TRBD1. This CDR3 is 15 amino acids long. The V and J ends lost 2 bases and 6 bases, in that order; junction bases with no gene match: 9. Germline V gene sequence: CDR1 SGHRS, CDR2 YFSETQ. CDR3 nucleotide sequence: TGCGCCAGCAGCTTCCGGGACAGGGACTCGGGCGAGCAGTACTTC. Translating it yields CASSFRDRDSGEQYF.

In DNA, the CDR3 is TGTGCCAGCAGTGAAGGGGGGCAGGGCCCTCAGTACGAGCAGTACTTC. It translates to CASSEGGQGPQYEQYF. The chain employs TRBV2 and TRBJ2-7; D possibly corresponds to TRBD1 (6 bases). With 1 base removed from V and 4 bases from J, the gap between germline ends came to 17 bases. Looked up from germline, CDR1 is SNHLY and CDR2 is FYNNEI. The CDR3 has 16 residues.

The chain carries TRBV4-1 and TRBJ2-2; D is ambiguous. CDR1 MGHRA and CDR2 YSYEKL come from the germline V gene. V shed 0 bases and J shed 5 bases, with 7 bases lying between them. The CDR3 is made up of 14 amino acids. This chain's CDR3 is CASSQDERTGELFF. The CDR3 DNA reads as TGCGCCAGCAGCCAAGATGAGAGAACCGGGGAGCTGTTTTTT.

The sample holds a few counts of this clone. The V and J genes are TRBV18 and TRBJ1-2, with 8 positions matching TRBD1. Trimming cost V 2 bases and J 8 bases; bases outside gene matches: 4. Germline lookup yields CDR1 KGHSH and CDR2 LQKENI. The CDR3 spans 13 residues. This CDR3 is CASSPKTGAGYTF. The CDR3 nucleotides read TGTGCCAGCTCACCAAAGACAGGGGCCGGCTACACCTTC.

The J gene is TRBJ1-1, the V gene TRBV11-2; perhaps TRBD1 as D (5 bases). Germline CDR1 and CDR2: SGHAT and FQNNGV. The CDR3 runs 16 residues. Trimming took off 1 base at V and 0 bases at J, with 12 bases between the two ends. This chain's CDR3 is CASSLVGAGMNTEAFF. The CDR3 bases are TGTGCCAGCAGCTTAGTAGGCGCAGGGATGAACACTGAAGCTTTCTTT.

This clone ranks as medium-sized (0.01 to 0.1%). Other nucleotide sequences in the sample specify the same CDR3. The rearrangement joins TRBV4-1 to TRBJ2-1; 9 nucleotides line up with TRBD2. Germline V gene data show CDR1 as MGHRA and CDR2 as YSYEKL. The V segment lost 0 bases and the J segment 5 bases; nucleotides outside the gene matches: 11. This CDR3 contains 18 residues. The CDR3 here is CASSQERGGGARHNEQFF. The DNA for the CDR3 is TGCGCCAGCAGCCAAGAAAGGGGCGGGGGGGCCAGACACAATGAGCAGTTCTTC.

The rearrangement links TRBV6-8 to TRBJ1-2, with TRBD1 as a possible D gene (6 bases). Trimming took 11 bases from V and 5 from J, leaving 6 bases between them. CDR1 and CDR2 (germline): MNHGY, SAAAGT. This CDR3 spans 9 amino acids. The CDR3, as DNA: TGTGCCCAGGGGTATGGCTACACCTTC. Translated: CAQGYGYTF.

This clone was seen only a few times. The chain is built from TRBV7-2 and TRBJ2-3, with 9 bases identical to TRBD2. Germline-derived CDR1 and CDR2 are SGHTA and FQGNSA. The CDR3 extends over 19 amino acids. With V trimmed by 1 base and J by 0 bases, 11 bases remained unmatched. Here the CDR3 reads CASSLGVAGALPSTDTQYF. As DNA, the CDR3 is TGTGCCAGCAGCTTAGGGGTAGCGGGGGCCCTCCCTAGCACAGATACGCAGTATTTT. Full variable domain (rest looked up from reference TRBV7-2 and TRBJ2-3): GAGVSQSPSNKVTEKGKDVELRCDPISGHTALYWYRQSLGQGLEFLIYFQGNSAPDKSGLPSDRFSAERTGGSVSTLTIQRTQQEDSAVYLCASSLGVAGALPSTDTQYFGPGTRLTVL.

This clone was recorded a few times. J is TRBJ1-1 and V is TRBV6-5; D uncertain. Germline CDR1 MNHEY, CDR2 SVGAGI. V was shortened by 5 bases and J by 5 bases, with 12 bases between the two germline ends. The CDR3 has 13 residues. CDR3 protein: CASSEVKRTEAFF. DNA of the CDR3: TGTGCCAGCAGTGAAGTTAAACGTACTGAAGCTTTCTTT.

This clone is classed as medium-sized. DNA for the CDR3: TGTGCCTGGAGTTTCACAGGGGCCACCGGGGAGCTGTTTTTT. It specifies CAWSFTGATGELFF. The chain joins TRBV30 to TRBJ2-2; 7 bases map to TRBD1. CDR1 is GTSNPN and CDR2 is SVGIG in the germline V gene (reference sequence). V trimming: 2 bases; J trimming: 4 bases; junction bases outside the gene matches: 4. The CDR3 has 14 amino acids.